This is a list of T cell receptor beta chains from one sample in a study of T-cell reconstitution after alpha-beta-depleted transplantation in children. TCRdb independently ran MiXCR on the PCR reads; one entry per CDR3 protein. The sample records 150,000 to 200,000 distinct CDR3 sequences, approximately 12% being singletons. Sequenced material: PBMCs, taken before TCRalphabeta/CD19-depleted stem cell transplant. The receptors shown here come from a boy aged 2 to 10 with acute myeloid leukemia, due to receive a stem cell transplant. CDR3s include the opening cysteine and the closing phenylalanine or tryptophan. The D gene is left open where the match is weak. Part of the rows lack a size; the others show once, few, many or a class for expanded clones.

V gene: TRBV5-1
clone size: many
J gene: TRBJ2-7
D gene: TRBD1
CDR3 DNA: TGCGCCAGCAGCCCGACAGGGCTCGAGCAGTACTTC
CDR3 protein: CASSPTGLEQYF

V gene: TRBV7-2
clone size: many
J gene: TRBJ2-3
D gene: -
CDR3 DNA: TGTGCCAGCAGCCACGGAGGGGCGGCAGATACGCAGTATTTT
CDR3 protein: CASSHGGAADTQYF

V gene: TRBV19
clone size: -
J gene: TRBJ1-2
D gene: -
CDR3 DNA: TGTGCCAGTACCCTGTCCGAAGGGCAGGGGCATGGCGACACCTTC
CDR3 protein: CASTLSEGQGHGDTF

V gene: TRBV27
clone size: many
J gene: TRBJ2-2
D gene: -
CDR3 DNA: TGTGCCAGCAGTTCCCCCCCCCTAGTCGCCGGGGAGCTGTTTTTT
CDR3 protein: CASSSPPLVAGELFF

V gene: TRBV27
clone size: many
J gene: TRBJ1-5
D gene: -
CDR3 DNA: TGTGCCACCAAGCGGGGGTGGGATCAGCCCCAGCATTTT
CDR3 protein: CATKRGWDQPQHF

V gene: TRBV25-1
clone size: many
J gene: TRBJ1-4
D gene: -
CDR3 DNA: TGTGCCAGATTTCCCGGAAAACTGTTTTTT
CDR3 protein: CARFPGKLFF

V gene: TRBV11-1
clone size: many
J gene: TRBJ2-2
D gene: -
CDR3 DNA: TGTGCCACCGATGCCGGGACGGGTTACACCGGGGAGCTGTTTTTT
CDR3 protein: CATDAGTGYTGELFF

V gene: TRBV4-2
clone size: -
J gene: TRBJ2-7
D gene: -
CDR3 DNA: TGTGCCAGCGGCCCCCGCCTCCTCTTCTCCTACGAGCAGTACTTC
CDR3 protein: CASGPRLLFSYEQYF

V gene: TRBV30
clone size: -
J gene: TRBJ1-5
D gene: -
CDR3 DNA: TGTGCCTGGAGTGTGGATTGGAATAGCAATCAGCCCCAGCATTTT
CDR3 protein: CAWSVDWNSNQPQHF

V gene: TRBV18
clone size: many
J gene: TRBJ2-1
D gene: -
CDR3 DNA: TGTGCCACCTCTCGGGTCGGGGTGGCCATGACGGTTGAGCAGTTCTTC
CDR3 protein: CATSRVGVAMTVEQFF

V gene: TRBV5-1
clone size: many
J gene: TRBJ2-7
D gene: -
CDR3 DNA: TGCGCCAGCAGCTTGGCGTCAGTAACCTACGAGCAGTACTTC
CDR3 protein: CASSLASVTYEQYF

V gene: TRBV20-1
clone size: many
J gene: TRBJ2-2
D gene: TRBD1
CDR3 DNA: TGCAGTGCGTCTGACAGGGAGCAGAACACCGGGGAGCTGTTTTTT
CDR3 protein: CSASDREQNTGELFF

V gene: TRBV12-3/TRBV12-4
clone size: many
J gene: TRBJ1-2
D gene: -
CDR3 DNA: TGTGCCAGCACCCTTGGATCCGGGGGTGGCTACACCTTC
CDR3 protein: CASTLGSGGGYTF

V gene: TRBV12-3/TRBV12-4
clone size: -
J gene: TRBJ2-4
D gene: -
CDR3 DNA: TGTGCTAGCAGTTCTTATCTGCCAGGGCCGAACATTCAGTACTTC
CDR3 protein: CASSSYLPGPNIQYF

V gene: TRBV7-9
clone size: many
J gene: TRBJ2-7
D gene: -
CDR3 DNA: TGTGCCAGCAGCCAATACATTCGGGTGCACGAGCAGTACTTC
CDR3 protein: CASSQYIRVHEQYF

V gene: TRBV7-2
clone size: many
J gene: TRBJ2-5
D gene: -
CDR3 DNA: TGTGCCAGCATTCGCGGAGCCACCCAGTACTTC
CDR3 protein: CASIRGATQYF

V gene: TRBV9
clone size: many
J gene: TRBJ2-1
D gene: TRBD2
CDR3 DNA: TGTGCCAGCAGCGCCCCCCTCGGCCTAGCGGGTGATAATGAGCAGTTCTTC
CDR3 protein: CASSAPLGLAGDNEQFF

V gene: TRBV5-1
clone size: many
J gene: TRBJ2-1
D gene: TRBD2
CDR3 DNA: TGCGCCAGCAGCTTTGGGGTAGCGGGGTACAATGAGCAGTTCTTC
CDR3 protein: CASSFGVAGYNEQFF

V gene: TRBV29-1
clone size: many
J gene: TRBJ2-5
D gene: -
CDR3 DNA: TGCAGCGTCGCGCCACGGGGCGGGGAAGAGACCCAGTACTTC
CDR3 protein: CSVAPRGGEETQYF

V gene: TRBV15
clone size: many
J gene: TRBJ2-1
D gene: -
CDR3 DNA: TGTGCCACCAGCAGGACGGGACTCAACAATGAGCAGTTCTTC
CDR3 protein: CATSRTGLNNEQFF

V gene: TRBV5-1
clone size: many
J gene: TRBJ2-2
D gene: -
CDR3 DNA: TGCGCCATCAGCTTTTCTAGCGACGGCGGGGAGCTGTTTTTT
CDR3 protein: CAISFSSDGGELFF

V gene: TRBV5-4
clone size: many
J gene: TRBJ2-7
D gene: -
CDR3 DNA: TGTGCCAGCAGCTTGGCCGCGTTTATACGGGAGAGGAGCTCCTACGAGCAGTACTTC
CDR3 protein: CASSLAAFIRERSSYEQYF

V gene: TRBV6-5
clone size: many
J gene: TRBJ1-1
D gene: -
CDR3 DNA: TGTGCCAGCAGTTCACCCCCGGGACGGTTAGTCGATTTCTTT
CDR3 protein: CASSSPPGRLVDFF

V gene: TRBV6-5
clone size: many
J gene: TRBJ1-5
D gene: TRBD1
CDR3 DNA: TGTGCCAGCAGTAGACAGGGGGCGGATTATCAGCCCCAGCATTTT
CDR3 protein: CASSRQGADYQPQHF

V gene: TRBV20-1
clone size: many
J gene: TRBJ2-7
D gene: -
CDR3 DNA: TGCAGTGCTACCAGCGGAAAAACGAGCTACGAGCAGTACTTC
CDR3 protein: CSATSGKTSYEQYF

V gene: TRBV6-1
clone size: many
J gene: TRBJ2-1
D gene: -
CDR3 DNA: TGTGCCAGCAGGACGACTTACAATGAGCAGTTCTTC
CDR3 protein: CASRTTYNEQFF

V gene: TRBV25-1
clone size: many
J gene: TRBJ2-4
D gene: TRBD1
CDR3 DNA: TGTGCCAGCAGTGTACAGGGGGTGGACATTCAGTACTTC
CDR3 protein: CASSVQGVDIQYF

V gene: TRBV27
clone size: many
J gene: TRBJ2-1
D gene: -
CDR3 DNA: TGTGCCAGCAGTTTATCGGGACATTATGAGCAGTTCTTC
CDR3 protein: CASSLSGHYEQFF

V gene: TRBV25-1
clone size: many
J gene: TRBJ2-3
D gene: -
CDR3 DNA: TGTGCCAGCAGTGAACCGACAGATACGCAGTATTTT
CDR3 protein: CASSEPTDTQYF

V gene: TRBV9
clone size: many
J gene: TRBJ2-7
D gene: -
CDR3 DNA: TGTGCCAGCAGCGTAGGGGGGCTCGTCGACTACGAGCAGTACTTC
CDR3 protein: CASSVGGLVDYEQYF

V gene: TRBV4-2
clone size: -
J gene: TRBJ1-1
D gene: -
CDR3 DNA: TGTGCCAGCAGCCAAGCACTAGAAGCTTTCTTT
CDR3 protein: CASSQALEAFF

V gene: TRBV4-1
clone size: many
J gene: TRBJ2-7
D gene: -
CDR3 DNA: TGCGCCAGCAGCCAAGCGGGTACGGACCTCTACGAGCAGTACTTC
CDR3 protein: CASSQAGTDLYEQYF

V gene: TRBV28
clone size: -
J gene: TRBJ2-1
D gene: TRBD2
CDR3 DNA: TGTGCCAGCAGGAATCCTAGCGGGGGTTACAATGAGCAGTTCTTC
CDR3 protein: CASRNPSGGYNEQFF

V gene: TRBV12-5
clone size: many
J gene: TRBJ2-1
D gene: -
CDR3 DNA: TGTGCTAGTGGTTTACTGACGGCCTTAGGCTTC
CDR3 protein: CASGLLTALGF

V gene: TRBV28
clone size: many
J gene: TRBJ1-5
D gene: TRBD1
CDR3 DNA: TGTGCCAGCAAAAAGACAGGGAGCAATCAGCCCCAGCATTTT
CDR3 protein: CASKKTGSNQPQHF

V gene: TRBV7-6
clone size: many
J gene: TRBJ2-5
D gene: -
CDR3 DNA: TGTGCCAGCAGCCGCCGGGGGTACCAAGAGACCCAGTACTTC
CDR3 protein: CASSRRGYQETQYF

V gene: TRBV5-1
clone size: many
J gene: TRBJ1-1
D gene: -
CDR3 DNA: TGCGCCAGCAGCTTGGCGGGGGTATTTCCGAACACTGAAGCTTTCTTT
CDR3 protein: CASSLAGVFPNTEAFF

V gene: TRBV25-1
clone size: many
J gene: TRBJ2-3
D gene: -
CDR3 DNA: TGTGCCAGCGGAGTTAAGAATACGCAGTATTTT
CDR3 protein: CASGVKNTQYF

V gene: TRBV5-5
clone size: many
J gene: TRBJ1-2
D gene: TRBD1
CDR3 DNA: TGTGCCAGCAGCTTGGGCCAGGGGGGGTACTATGGCTACACCTTC
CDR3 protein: CASSLGQGGYYGYTF

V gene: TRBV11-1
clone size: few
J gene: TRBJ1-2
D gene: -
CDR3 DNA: TGTGCCAGCAGCTCCGACGGGGTCTATGGCTACACCTTC
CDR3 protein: CASSSDGVYGYTF

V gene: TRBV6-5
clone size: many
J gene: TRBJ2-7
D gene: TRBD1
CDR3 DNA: TGTGCCAGCAGTTACGGACAGGGGGCCCCCTACGAGCAGTACTTC
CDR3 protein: CASSYGQGAPYEQYF

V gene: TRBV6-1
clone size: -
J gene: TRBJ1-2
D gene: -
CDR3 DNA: TGTGCCAGCAGTCCCGTGGGGGCGTATGGCTACACCTTC
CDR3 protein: CASSPVGAYGYTF

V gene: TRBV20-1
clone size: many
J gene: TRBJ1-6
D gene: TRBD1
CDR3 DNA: TGCAGTGCGGAACAGGGGGGAGTTTCACCCCTCCACTTT
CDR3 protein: CSAEQGGVSPLHF

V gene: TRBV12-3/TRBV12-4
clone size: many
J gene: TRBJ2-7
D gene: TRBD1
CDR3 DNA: TGTGCCAGCAGTTTGACCGGGACAGGGTCATACGAGCAGTACTTC
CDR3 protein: CASSLTGTGSYEQYF

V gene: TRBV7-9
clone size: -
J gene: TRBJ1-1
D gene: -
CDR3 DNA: TGTGCCAGCAGCTTTTTGGTTTCGGGCACTGAAGCTTTCTTT
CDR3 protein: CASSFLVSGTEAFF

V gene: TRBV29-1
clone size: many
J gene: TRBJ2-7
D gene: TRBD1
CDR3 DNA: TGCAGCGTTGGGGGGTCCGGGACAGGGGCCCACGAGCAGTACTTC
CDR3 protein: CSVGGSGTGAHEQYF

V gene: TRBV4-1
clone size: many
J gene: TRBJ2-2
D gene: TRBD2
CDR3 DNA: TGCGCCAGCAGCCAAGATACTAGCGGGAGTAAAACCGGGGAGCTGTTTTTT
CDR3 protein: CASSQDTSGSKTGELFF

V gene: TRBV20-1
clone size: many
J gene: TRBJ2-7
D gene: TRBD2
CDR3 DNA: TGCAGTGCTAGTTTTGGGGCTAGCGGGATGTACGAGCAGTACTTC
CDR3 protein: CSASFGASGMYEQYF

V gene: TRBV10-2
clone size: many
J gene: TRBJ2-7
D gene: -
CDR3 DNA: TGCGCCAGCATTACAGGGCCGGGAAGCTACGAGCAGTACTTC
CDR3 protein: CASITGPGSYEQYF

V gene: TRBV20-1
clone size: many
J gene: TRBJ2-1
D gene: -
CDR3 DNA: TGCAGTGCTAGAGGGTTAGAGGGGGGCAGGGGATACAATGAGCAGTTCTTC
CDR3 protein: CSARGLEGGRGYNEQFF

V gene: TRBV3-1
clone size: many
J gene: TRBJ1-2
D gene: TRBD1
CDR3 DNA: TGTGCCAGCAGCCAATCCATCAACCGGGACAGAGACAAATCCTATGGCTACACCTTC
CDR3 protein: CASSQSINRDRDKSYGYTF

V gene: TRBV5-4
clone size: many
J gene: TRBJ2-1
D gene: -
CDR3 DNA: TGTGCCAGCAGCGGAAGACTAGGGAATGGTTCATACAATGAGCAGTTCTTC
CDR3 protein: CASSGRLGNGSYNEQFF

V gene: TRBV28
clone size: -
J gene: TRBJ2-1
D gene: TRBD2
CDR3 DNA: TGTGCCAGCAGTTTAAAGGACCTAGCGGGAGGGCTCAATGAGCAGTTCTTC
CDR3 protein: CASSLKDLAGGLNEQFF